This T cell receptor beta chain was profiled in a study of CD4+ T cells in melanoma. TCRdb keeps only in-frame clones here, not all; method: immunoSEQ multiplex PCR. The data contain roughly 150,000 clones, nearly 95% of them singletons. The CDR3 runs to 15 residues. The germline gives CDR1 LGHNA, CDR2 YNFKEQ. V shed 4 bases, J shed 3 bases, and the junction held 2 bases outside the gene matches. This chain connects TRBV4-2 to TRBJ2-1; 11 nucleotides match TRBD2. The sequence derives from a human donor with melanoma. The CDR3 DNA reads TGTGCCAGCAGCCTGGGACTAGCGGACTACAATGAGCAGTTCTTC. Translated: CASSLGLADYNEQFF.